This T cell receptor (beta chain) was recovered during a study of beta chain features in type 1 diabetes (dated by TCRdb to 2017 to 2018). For the study in its entirety: Mean age, gender distribution, total cell number and subset yield were not different between patients and healthy donors. A total of roughly 98,000,000 sorted cells were examined across all samples, and RNA yield correlated strongly with the number of cells per subset. Regulatory and stem cell-like memory subsets were obtained from only 8 patients and roughly eight healthy donors, while naive and central memory subsets were obtained from all 28 donors. The study compared the TCRB repertoires of sorted circulating CD4+ T cell subsets in recently diagnosed type 1 diabetes patients with those in matched healthy donors. The study at large found these results: PCR may preferentially amplify shorter templates, but because patient and control samples were amplified and corrected together, any resulting skew would affect both groups equally. In all four CD4+ subsets, TCRB CDR3 length was moderately but significantly shorter in type 1 diabetes patients. Fewer insertions and more nucleotide deletions at VDJ recombination sites were observed in patients with type 1 diabetes, implying thymic rearrangement abnormalities. Because small numbers of individuals were included in the HLA sub-analyses, any influence of HLA type on TCRB rearrangement was left unresolved. Because cDNA was sequenced instead of genomic DNA, highly expressing activated cells could be over-represented, though the groups showed no difference in activation or CD3 levels. Naive, central memory and regulatory TCRB repertoires appeared more similar among patients than among healthy donors.

From each donor, a single peripheral blood sample of 100 to 150 mL on average was drawn into heparinised tubes. A BD FACSAria II and a panel including CD45RO, CCR7, CD25, CD127, CD95 and CD27 were used to sort naive, central memory, regulatory and stem cell-like memory CD4+ T cells. All sorted populations exceeded 98% purity. PBMCs were isolated immediately by Lymphoprep density gradient centrifugation and stained directly without culture. Samples were stained and sorted in pairs, with one healthy donor and one patient per experiment, so that batch effects were minimized. This clone was seen only a few times. This clone's antigen is unknown. The input lacks base qualities; no much larger clone sits a single base away. The entire amount of isolated RNA was reverse transcribed using the High Capacity cDNA Reverse Transcription Kit, so the sequenced TCRB transcripts were expressed ones. Naive, central memory and regulatory T cell samples underwent deep immunoSEQ sequencing, averaging approximately 3.5 million total reads per sample. Sorted cells were lysed in RLT buffer and RNA was extracted with DNase-treated RNeasy Micro or Mini kits, depending on cell number. Each cell subset was processed separately to prevent cross-contamination, with patient and healthy donor samples processed together. The immunoSEQ multiplex PCR was used to amplify TCRB sequences from cDNA, generating 87-bp fragments that spanned the CDR3 region. The amplicons were sequenced using the Illumina HiSeq platform. In the source study's methods: PCR bias was corrected computationally using synthetic template baselines, and reads within Hamming distance 2 were collapsed, with unmergeable singletons discarded. By aligning reads against IMGT, V, D and J genes, CDR3 length, and insertions or deletions at six rearrangement sites were assigned. Within each subset, clonotype counts were normalized to sorted cell number, and only after that were true diversity and Gini coefficients computed with the tcR R package. The overlap coefficient, calculated on TCRB nucleotide sequences, was used to measure repertoire sharing. Not all clones reach the TCRdb copy of this immuneACCESS table, which keeps in-frame sequences only. Checked studies attribute under half of the gap to unresolved V genes and leave the rest unexplained. The DNA was the basis for D and trimming; V, J and clone size are from that table. The sample profile shows 95,000 to 150,000 clones; about 17% of them were found once. Together, the top ten hold over 2% of the sample.

The V end gives up 0 bases and the J end 7 bases, leaving 8 bases in the junction not matched to a gene. The CDR3 holds 16 amino acids from the cysteine to the phenylalanine. Only CDR3 DNA remains: 48 bases, in frame from the first base. Per the germline V gene, KGHSH is the CDR1 and LQKENI is the CDR2. Sequenced input: central memory CD4+ T cells from blood. The chain is assembled from TRBV18 and TRBJ2-1, with TRBD1 matching 8 junction bases. This sequence originates from a man between 25 and 39 years old with type 1 diabetes. The DNA reads as follows: TGTGCCAGCTCACCACCCGGCCAGGGGGCGCGGAATGAGCAGTTCTTC. This encodes CASSPPGQGARNEQFF.